This TCR beta chain was retrieved from a study of cytomegalovirus exposure and HLA in healthy donors. This CDR3 has 14 amino acids. Between the trimmed V and J ends, which lost 2 bases and 1 base, there was a span of 9 bases. Germline lookup yields CDR1 SGDLS and CDR2 YYNGEE. Primers included in the PCR were 60 Vbeta and 13 Jbeta primers. Profiling relied on immunoSEQ multiplex PCR, and the TCRdb table lists in-frame clones only, not all of them. In the table there are 75,000 to 80,000 clones, about 79% of which are singletons. The chain couples TRBV9 to TRBJ1-1; a possible D gene is TRBD1 (5 bases). The sequenced sample was PBMCs. The TCR comes from a middle-aged man in good health and CMV-seronegative. The CDR3, as DNA: TGTGCCAGCAGCGTGTTGGGGGGGAACACTGAAGCTTTCTTT. It translates to CASSVLGGNTEAFF.